These T cell receptor beta chains were read from a single sample in a study of OX40 agonist ivuxolimab in advanced cancers. Assay used: immunoSEQ multiplex PCR; TCRdb lists only in-frame clones, some missing. The repertoire holds 45,000 to 70,000 clones, with roughly 90% as singletons. Specimen: CD4+ or CD8+ T cells sorted from blood, collected in a trial of the OX40 agonist ivuxolimab. These receptors came from an adult with an advanced solid tumor such as melanoma, head and neck, liver or kidney cancer. Each CDR3 is given with its conserved first and last residue. The order of the fields is J gene, V gene, D gene, clone size, CDR3 protein, CDR3 DNA. D genes are given only for firm matches. A clone size is listed for some rows: how often the clone was seen (once, few, many), or a class if it is expanded.

TRBJ2-7,TRBV10-2,-,once,CASSALNNSYEQYF,TGCGCCAGCAGTGCTCTTAATAACTCCTACGAGCAGTACTTC
TRBJ1-5,TRBV4-1,-,-,CASSQDRPDNQPQHF,TGCGCCAGCAGCCAAGATCGGCCTGACAATCAGCCCCAGCATTTT
TRBJ1-1,TRBV19,-,-,CASSIFDTNTEAFF,TGTGCCAGTAGTATCTTCGACACCAACACTGAAGCTTTCTTT
TRBJ2-5,TRBV18,-,once,CASSPGETQYF,TGTGCCAGCTCACCGGGCGAGACCCAGTACTTC
TRBJ2-5,TRBV6-1,-,once,CASSAKQVGIETQYF,TGTGCCAGCAGTGCTAAACAGGTTGGGATAGAGACCCAGTACTTC
TRBJ2-1,TRBV19,-,-,CASSSRGNEQFF,TGTGCCAGTAGTTCCAGGGGCAATGAGCAGTTCTTC
TRBJ2-5,TRBV10-1,TRBD1,-,CASSDTRGRETQYF,TGCGCCAGCAGTGATACCAGGGGGAGAGAGACCCAGTACTTC
TRBJ2-7,TRBV21-1,-,-,CASSLPTQRERNEQYF,TGTGCCAGCAGCCTTCCCACTCAGCGGGAGAGGAACGAGCAGTACTTC
TRBJ2-2,TRBV11-2,-,-,CASSLGGLNGELFF,TGTGCCAGCAGCTTAGGAGGATTGAACGGGGAGCTGTTTTTT
TRBJ2-3,TRBV6-1,-,-,CASSEAWVTGDTQYF,TGTGCCAGCAGTGAAGCCTGGGTAACGGGAGATACGCAGTATTTT
TRBJ2-7,TRBV28,-,-,CASSFRYEQYF,TGTGCCAGCAGTTTTAGGTACGAGCAGTACTTC
TRBJ1-2,TRBV28,-,-,CASSRSSGGVNYGYTF,TGTGCCAGCAGCCGGTCGTCCGGGGGCGTGAACTATGGCTACACCTTC
TRBJ2-5,TRBV4-2,TRBD2,-,CASSQVAGQETQYF,TGTGCCAGCAGCCAAGTAGCGGGACAAGAGACCCAGTACTTC
TRBJ2-3,TRBV6-5,-,-,CASKGQLTDTQYF,TGTGCCAGTAAAGGACAGTTAACAGATACGCAGTATTTT